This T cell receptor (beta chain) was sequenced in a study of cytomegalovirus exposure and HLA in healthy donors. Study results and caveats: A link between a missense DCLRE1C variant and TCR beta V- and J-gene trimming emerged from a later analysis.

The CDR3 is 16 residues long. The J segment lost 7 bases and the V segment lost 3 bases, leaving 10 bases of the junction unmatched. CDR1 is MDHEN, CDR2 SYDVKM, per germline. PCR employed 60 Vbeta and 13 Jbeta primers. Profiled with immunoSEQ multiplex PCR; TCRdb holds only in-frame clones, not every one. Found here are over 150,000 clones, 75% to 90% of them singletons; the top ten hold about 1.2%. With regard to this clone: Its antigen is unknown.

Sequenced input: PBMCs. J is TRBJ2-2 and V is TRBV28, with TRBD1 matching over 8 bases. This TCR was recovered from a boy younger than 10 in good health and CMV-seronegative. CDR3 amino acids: CASSFRGITGGGELFF. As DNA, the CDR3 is TGTGCCAGCAGTTTCCGCGGGATCACAGGGGGCGGGGAGCTGTTTTTT. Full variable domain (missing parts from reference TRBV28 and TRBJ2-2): DVKVTQSSRYLVKRTGEKVFLECVQDMDHENMFWYRQDPGLGLRLIYFSYDVKMKEKGDIPEGYSVSREKKERFSLILESASTNQTSMYLCASSFRGITGGGELFFGEGSRLTVL.